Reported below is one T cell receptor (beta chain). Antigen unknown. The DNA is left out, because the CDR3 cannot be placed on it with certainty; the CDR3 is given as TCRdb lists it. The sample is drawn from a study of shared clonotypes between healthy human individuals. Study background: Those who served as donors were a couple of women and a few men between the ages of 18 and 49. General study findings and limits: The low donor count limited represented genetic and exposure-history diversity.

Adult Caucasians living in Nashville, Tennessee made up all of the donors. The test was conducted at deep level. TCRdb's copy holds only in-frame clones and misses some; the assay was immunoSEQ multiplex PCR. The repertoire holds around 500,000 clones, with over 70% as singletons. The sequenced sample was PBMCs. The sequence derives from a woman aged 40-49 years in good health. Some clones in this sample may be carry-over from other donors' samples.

The CDR3: CASSTSRSGNTIYF. This sequence joins TRBV4-3 and TRBJ1-3. The CDR3 has 14 amino acids, counting both end residues. Germline values: CDR1 LGHNA, CDR2 YSLEER.